The 5 T cell receptor beta chains presented below share a single source sample, sequenced in a study of cytomegalovirus exposure and HLA in healthy donors. PCR employed 60 Vbeta and 13 Jbeta primers. The protocol was immunoSEQ multiplex PCR, while the TCRdb copy is restricted to in-frame clones and leaves out a portion. The sample records some 250,000 clones, around 81% being singletons. Sequenced material: PBMCs. These TCRs come from a woman aged 60-75 years in good health and CMV-seropositive.

This clone occurred once. The V and J genes are TRBV7-2 and TRBJ2-7; 8 nucleotides align to TRBD2. Germline V CDR1 and CDR2: SGHTA, FQGNSA. This CDR3 region has 13 residues. Trimming at V came to 3 bases and at J to 6 bases, leaving 4 bases not matched to a gene. The CDR3 sequence is CASSFKGLGEQYF. The CDR3 DNA is TGTGCCAGCAGCTTTAAGGGACTAGGCGAGCAGTACTTC.

The chain has TRBV9 and TRBJ2-1; 11 positions match TRBD2. Per the germline V gene, CDR1 is SGDLS and CDR2 is YYNGEE. This CDR3 has 17 residues. Unmatched junction bases numbered 9, after V lost 0 bases and J lost 7 bases. The CDR3 region has the DNA TGTGCCAGCAGCGTAGAGGCTGGACTAGCGGGTGGGAATGAGCAGTTCTTC. Translation gives CASSVEAGLAGGNEQFF.

The chain combines TRBV6-5 with TRBJ1-2; D call uncertain. There are 13 residues in the CDR3. V lost 4 bases to trimming and J lost 3 bases, with 9 bases between them. Germline V gives CDR1 MNHEY, CDR2 SVGAGI. The CDR3, as DNA: TGTGCCAGCAGTTTGGCAGGTTACTATGGCTACACCTTC. Protein sequence: CASSLAGYYGYTF.

In regard to this clone: A read error may account for a junction end that differs from germline. The chain employs TRBV18 and TRBJ1-5; D not certain. Looked up from germline, CDR1 is KGHSH and CDR2 is LQKENI. The CDR3 is 14 residues long. The CDR3 nucleotides are TGTGCCAGCTCACCGCTCCCTAGCGATCAGCCCCAGCATTTT. Encoded protein: CASSPLPSDQPQHF. Full variable domain (rest looked up from reference TRBV18 and TRBJ1-5): NAGVMQNPRHLVRRRGQEARLRCSPMKGHSHVYWYRQLPEEGLKFMVYLQKENIIDESGMPKERFSAEFPKEGPSILRIQQVVRGDSAAYFCASSPLPSDQPQHFGDGTRLSIL.

The chain links TRBV7-9 to TRBJ2-1; D gene uncertain. Trimming removed 7 bases at V and 0 bases at J, with 10 bases between. CDR1 and CDR2 (germline): SEHNR, FQNEAQ (reference sequence). The CDR3 consists of 14 residues. The CDR3 reads CASTDFSSYNEQFF. As DNA, the CDR3 is TGTGCCAGCACCGATTTTAGCTCCTACAATGAGCAGTTCTTC.